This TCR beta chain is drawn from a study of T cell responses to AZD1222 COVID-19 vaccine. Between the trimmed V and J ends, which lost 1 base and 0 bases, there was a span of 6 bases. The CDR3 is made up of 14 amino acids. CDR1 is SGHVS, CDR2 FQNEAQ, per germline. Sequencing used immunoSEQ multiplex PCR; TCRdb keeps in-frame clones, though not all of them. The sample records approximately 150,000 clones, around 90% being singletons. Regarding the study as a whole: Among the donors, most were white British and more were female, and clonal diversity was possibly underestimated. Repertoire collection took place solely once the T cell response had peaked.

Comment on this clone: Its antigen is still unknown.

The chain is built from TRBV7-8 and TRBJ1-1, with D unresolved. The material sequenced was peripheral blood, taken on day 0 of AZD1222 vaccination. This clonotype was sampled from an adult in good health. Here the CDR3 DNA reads TGTGCCAGCAGCTTAGTTGCATTGAACACTGAAGCTTTCTTT. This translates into CASSLVALNTEAFF. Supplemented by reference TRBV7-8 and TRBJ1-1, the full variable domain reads GAGVSQSPRYKVAKRGQDVALRCDPISGHVSLFWYQQALGQGPEFLTYFQNEAQLDKSGLPSDRFFAERPEGSVSTLKIQRTQQEDSAVYLCASSLVALNTEAFFGQGTRLTVV.